A selection of T cell receptor beta chains follows, all from one sample in a study of cytomegalovirus exposure and HLA in healthy donors. Here immunoSEQ multiplex PCR was the method, and the copy in TCRdb shows in-frame clones only, minus some. Altogether about 200,000 clones are present, 82% being singletons, with the ten largest covering roughly 6%. The sequenced sample consisted of PBMCs. The source is a middle-aged man in good health and CMV-seropositive. Both conserved end residues are part of each CDR3. D genes are given only for firm matches. Clone size is shown for a subset of rows, as once, few, many or a class of expanded clone.

J gene: TRBJ1-6
D gene: TRBD1
V gene: TRBV6-5
clone size: -
CDR3 protein: CASRKPGQGSTPLHF
CDR3 DNA: TGTGCCAGCAGGAAACCGGGACAGGGTTCTACACCCCTCCACTTT

J gene: TRBJ2-1
D gene: TRBD1
V gene: TRBV11-2
clone size: -
CDR3 protein: CASSRFMTGRDNEQFF
CDR3 DNA: TGTGCCAGCAGTCGGTTCATGACAGGGAGAGACAATGAGCAGTTCTTC

J gene: TRBJ1-4
D gene: TRBD1
V gene: TRBV14
clone size: -
CDR3 protein: CASSQGGIRGQFGKLFF
CDR3 DNA: TGTGCCAGCAGCCAAGGGGGCATCAGGGGGCAGTTTGGAAAACTGTTTTTT

J gene: TRBJ2-7
D gene: TRBD2
V gene: TRBV6-1
clone size: once
CDR3 protein: CASSEGLAGVYEQYF
CDR3 DNA: TGTGCCAGCAGCGAGGGACTAGCGGGGGTCTACGAGCAGTACTTC

J gene: TRBJ1-2
D gene: -
V gene: TRBV25-1
clone size: -
CDR3 protein: CASSESGTLLSYGYTF
CDR3 DNA: TGTGCCAGCAGTGAATCGGGAACACTACTTAGCTATGGCTACACCTTC

J gene: TRBJ2-3
D gene: -
V gene: TRBV2
clone size: -
CDR3 protein: CASHSADTQYF
CDR3 DNA: TGTGCCAGCCATAGCGCTGATACGCAGTATTTT

J gene: TRBJ2-5
D gene: TRBD2
V gene: TRBV7-9
clone size: -
CDR3 protein: CASSPRGLAVRETQYF
CDR3 DNA: TGTGCCAGCAGCCCCCGGGGACTAGCAGTCCGGGAGACCCAGTACTTC

J gene: TRBJ2-3
D gene: TRBD1
V gene: TRBV19
clone size: -
CDR3 protein: CASSISGGASTDTQYF
CDR3 DNA: TGTGCCAGTAGTATCTCAGGGGGCGCGAGCACAGATACGCAGTATTTT

J gene: TRBJ2-1
D gene: -
V gene: TRBV5-8
clone size: -
CDR3 protein: CASSSELLAISYNEQFF
CDR3 DNA: TGTGCCAGCAGCTCGGAGCTACTAGCAATCTCCTACAATGAGCAGTTCTTC

J gene: TRBJ1-5
D gene: -
V gene: TRBV27
clone size: -
CDR3 protein: CASSPHRAEGQPQHF
CDR3 DNA: TGTGCCAGCAGTCCTCACAGGGCCGAGGGTCAGCCCCAGCATTTT

J gene: TRBJ2-5
D gene: TRBD2
V gene: TRBV30
clone size: -
CDR3 protein: CAWSNAAGRAETQYF
CDR3 DNA: TGTGCCTGGAGTAATGCAGCGGGGCGGGCGGAGACCCAGTACTTC

J gene: TRBJ2-2
D gene: TRBD2
V gene: TRBV7-6
clone size: -
CDR3 protein: CASSPWVAGGPFTGELFF
CDR3 DNA: TGTGCCAGCAGCCCCTGGGTAGCGGGAGGGCCATTCACCGGGGAGCTGTTTTTT

J gene: TRBJ2-1
D gene: TRBD2
V gene: TRBV5-8
clone size: -
CDR3 protein: CASSFPRGSGRDNEQFF
CDR3 DNA: TGTGCCAGCAGCTTCCCGAGGGGGAGCGGGAGAGACAATGAGCAGTTCTTC

J gene: TRBJ1-1
D gene: -
V gene: TRBV27
clone size: -
CDR3 protein: CASSLLLGRNTEAFF
CDR3 DNA: TGTGCCAGCAGTTTACTGCTGGGGCGGAACACTGAAGCTTTCTTT

J gene: TRBJ2-1
D gene: TRBD1
V gene: TRBV19
clone size: -
CDR3 protein: CASSTRQGHYNEQFF
CDR3 DNA: TGTGCCAGTAGTACCCGACAGGGCCACTACAATGAGCAGTTCTTC

J gene: TRBJ1-1
D gene: TRBD1
V gene: TRBV27
clone size: -
CDR3 protein: CASSSYRGSTEAFF
CDR3 DNA: TGTGCCAGCAGTTCCTACAGGGGGTCGACTGAAGCTTTCTTT

J gene: TRBJ2-3
D gene: -
V gene: TRBV2
clone size: -
CDR3 protein: CASSSTGFTDTQYF
CDR3 DNA: TGTGCCAGCAGTTCCACAGGGTTCACAGATACGCAGTATTTT

J gene: TRBJ1-1
D gene: -
V gene: TRBV4-2
clone size: -
CDR3 protein: CASSQDSTAARNTEAFF
CDR3 DNA: TGTGCCAGCAGCCAAGATTCGACTGCCGCGAGGAACACTGAAGCTTTCTTT

J gene: TRBJ1-1
D gene: -
V gene: TRBV7-8
clone size: -
CDR3 protein: CASSPTGSGTEAFF
CDR3 DNA: TGTGCCAGCAGCCCCACGGGGTCGGGCACTGAAGCTTTCTTT

J gene: TRBJ2-1
D gene: -
V gene: TRBV5-5
clone size: -
CDR3 protein: CASSREQVASYNEQFF
CDR3 DNA: TGTGCCAGCAGCCGAGAACAGGTCGCCTCTTACAATGAGCAGTTCTTC

J gene: TRBJ2-1
D gene: -
V gene: TRBV19
clone size: once
CDR3 protein: CASSIAGGFNNEQFF
CDR3 DNA: TGTGCCAGTAGTATAGCTGGGGGCTTTAACAATGAGCAGTTCTTC

J gene: TRBJ2-3
D gene: TRBD2
V gene: TRBV7-2
clone size: -
CDR3 protein: CASRTQSGASTDTQYF
CDR3 DNA: TGTGCCAGCCGAACCCAGAGCGGGGCTAGCACAGATACGCAGTATTTT

J gene: TRBJ1-3
D gene: -
V gene: TRBV5-1
clone size: -
CDR3 protein: CASSQAPSSGNTIYF
CDR3 DNA: TGCGCCAGCAGTCAGGCCCCGAGCTCTGGAAACACCATATATTTT

J gene: TRBJ1-1
D gene: TRBD1
V gene: TRBV27
clone size: once
CDR3 protein: CASSSYRTTGPTEAFF
CDR3 DNA: TGTGCCAGCAGTTCCTATAGGACGACAGGGCCCACTGAAGCTTTCTTT

J gene: TRBJ2-5
D gene: -
V gene: TRBV15
clone size: -
CDR3 protein: CATSSGVIQETQYF
CDR3 DNA: TGTGCCACCAGCTCAGGGGTGATCCAAGAGACCCAGTACTTC

J gene: TRBJ2-7
D gene: -
V gene: TRBV7-9
clone size: -
CDR3 protein: CASSLAGLTAYEQYF
CDR3 DNA: TGTGCCAGCAGCTTAGCGGGCCTGACAGCTTACGAGCAGTACTTC

J gene: TRBJ2-1
D gene: -
V gene: TRBV11-1
clone size: -
CDR3 protein: CASSFSQVDTSEQFF
CDR3 DNA: TGTGCCAGCAGCTTCAGTCAAGTCGATACTAGTGAGCAGTTCTTC

J gene: TRBJ2-7
D gene: TRBD1
V gene: TRBV19
clone size: few
CDR3 protein: CASSPHPGTGHYEQYF
CDR3 DNA: TGTGCCAGTAGTCCACACCCGGGGACAGGACACTACGAGCAGTACTTC

J gene: TRBJ2-1
D gene: -
V gene: TRBV11-2
clone size: -
CDR3 protein: CASSLGAERYNEQFF
CDR3 DNA: TGTGCCAGCAGCTTAGGAGCGGAGCGATACAATGAGCAGTTCTTC

J gene: TRBJ2-6
D gene: -
V gene: TRBV18
clone size: -
CDR3 protein: CASGPPSGANVLTF
CDR3 DNA: TGTGCCAGCGGGCCCCCCTCTGGGGCCAACGTCCTGACTTTC

J gene: TRBJ1-5
D gene: -
V gene: TRBV6-1
clone size: -
CDR3 protein: CASGLVGSQPQHF
CDR3 DNA: TGTGCCAGCGGACTGGTTGGCAGTCAGCCCCAGCATTTT

J gene: TRBJ1-2
D gene: -
V gene: TRBV7-8
clone size: -
CDR3 protein: CASSLIGQNYGYTF
CDR3 DNA: TGTGCCAGCAGCTTAATCGGACAGAACTATGGCTACACCTTC

J gene: TRBJ1-2
D gene: -
V gene: TRBV19
clone size: -
CDR3 protein: CASGGLWGYTF
CDR3 DNA: TGTGCCAGCGGGGGGCTATGGGGCTACACCTTC

J gene: TRBJ1-3
D gene: -
V gene: TRBV29-1
clone size: -
CDR3 protein: CSVEATLSGNTIYF
CDR3 DNA: TGCAGCGTTGAAGCGACACTCTCTGGAAACACCATATATTTT

J gene: TRBJ1-2
D gene: TRBD1
V gene: TRBV30
clone size: -
CDR3 protein: CAWMRQGILGGYTF
CDR3 DNA: TGTGCCTGGATGCGACAGGGAATTTTAGGCGGCTACACCTTC

J gene: TRBJ1-5
D gene: TRBD1
V gene: TRBV27
clone size: -
CDR3 protein: CASRGQGMPGPQHF
CDR3 DNA: TGTGCCAGCAGGGGACAGGGGATGCCGGGGCCCCAGCATTTT

J gene: TRBJ2-5
D gene: -
V gene: TRBV6-6
clone size: -
CDR3 protein: CASSWDSNQETQYF
CDR3 DNA: TGTGCCAGCAGCTGGGACTCTAACCAAGAGACCCAGTACTTC

J gene: TRBJ2-5
D gene: TRBD1
V gene: TRBV5-6
clone size: -
CDR3 protein: CASSGTGATEETQYF
CDR3 DNA: TGTGCCAGCAGTGGGACAGGGGCGACGGAAGAGACCCAGTACTTC

J gene: TRBJ1-2
D gene: -
V gene: TRBV30
clone size: -
CDR3 protein: CAWSIVGVYTF
CDR3 DNA: TGTGCCTGGAGTATTGTGGGCGTCTACACCTTC

J gene: TRBJ2-6
D gene: TRBD2
V gene: TRBV5-4
clone size: -
CDR3 protein: CASSSKREGPGANVLTF
CDR3 DNA: TGTGCCAGCAGCTCAAAGCGGGAGGGCCCGGGGGCCAACGTCCTGACTTTC

J gene: TRBJ1-1
D gene: -
V gene: TRBV19
clone size: -
CDR3 protein: CASSIGQAYTEAFF
CDR3 DNA: TGTGCCAGTAGTATAGGGCAGGCTTACACTGAAGCTTTCTTT